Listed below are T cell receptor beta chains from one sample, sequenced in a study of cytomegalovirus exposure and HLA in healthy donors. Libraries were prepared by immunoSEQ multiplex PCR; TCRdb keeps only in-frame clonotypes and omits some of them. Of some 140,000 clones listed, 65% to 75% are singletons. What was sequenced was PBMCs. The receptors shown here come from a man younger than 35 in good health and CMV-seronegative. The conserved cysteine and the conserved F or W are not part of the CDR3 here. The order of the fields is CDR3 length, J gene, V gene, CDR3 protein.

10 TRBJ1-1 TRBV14 ASSQESGRAF
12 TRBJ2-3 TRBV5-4 ASSLRRGEDTQY
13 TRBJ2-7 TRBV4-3 ASSQGSGGPYEQY
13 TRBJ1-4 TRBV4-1 ASSQGGRGAEKLF
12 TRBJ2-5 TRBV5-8 ASADRGGLGTQY
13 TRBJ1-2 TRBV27 ASSSLGQGSYGYT
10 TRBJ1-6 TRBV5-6 ASSSAGVPLH
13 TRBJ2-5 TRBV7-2 ASRDVASGKETQY
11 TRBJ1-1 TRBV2 ASRTGENTEAF
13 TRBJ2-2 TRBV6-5 ASSYRTGLDGELF
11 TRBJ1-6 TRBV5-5 ASSEREFSPLH
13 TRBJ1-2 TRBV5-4 ASSKPESSGYGYT
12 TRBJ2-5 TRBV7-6 ASSLGPAGETQY
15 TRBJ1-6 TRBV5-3 ARSFGRLGQVGSPLH
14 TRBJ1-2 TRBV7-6 ASSHGRGGAGYGYT
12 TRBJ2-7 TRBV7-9 ASSLGGGTYEQY
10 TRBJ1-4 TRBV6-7 ASSHERGKTV
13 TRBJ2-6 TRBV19 ASSIGGDGANVLT
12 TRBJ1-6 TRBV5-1 ASSAGADNSPLH
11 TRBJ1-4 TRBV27 ASSLSTGEKLF
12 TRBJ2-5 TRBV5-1 ASSLELRGETQY
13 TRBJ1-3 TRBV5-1 ASSPRTDSGNTIY
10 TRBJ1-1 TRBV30 AWTQGSTEAF
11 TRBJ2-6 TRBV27 ASKISGANGLT
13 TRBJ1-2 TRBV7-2 ASSAPEASNYGYT
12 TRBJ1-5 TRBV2 ASSGTGERQPQH
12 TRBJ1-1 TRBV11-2 ASRPLRGNLGAF
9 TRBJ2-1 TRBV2 ASSLYNEQF
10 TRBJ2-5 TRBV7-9 AYYKGEETQY
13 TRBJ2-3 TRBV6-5 ASSQTGTSGRTQY
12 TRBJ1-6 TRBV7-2 ASNLNRLASPLH
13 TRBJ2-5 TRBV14 ASSQNRGGQETQY
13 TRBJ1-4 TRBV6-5 ASSRQGATNEKLF
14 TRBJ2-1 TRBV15 ATSRVGANSYNEQF
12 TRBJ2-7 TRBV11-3 ASSPADRPYEQY
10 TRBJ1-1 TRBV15 ATSRAFTEAF
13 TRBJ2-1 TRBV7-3 ASSSGLAGGNEQF
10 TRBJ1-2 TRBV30 ALDREYKDYT
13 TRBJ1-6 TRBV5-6 ASSLDGGYNSPLH
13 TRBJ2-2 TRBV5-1 ASSLAGQPTGELF
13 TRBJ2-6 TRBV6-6 ATQQQVSGANGLT